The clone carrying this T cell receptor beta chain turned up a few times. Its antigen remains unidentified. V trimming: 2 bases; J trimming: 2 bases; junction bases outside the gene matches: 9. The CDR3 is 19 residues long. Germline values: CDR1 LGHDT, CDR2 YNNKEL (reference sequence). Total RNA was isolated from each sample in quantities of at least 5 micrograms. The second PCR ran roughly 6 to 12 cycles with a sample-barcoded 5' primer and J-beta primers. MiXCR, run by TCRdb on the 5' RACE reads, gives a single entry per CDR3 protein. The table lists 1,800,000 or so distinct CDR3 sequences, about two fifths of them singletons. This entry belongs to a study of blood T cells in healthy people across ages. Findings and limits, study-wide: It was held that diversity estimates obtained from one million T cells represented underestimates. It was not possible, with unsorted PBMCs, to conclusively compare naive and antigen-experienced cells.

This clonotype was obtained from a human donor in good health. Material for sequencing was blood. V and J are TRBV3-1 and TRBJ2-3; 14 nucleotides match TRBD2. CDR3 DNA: TGTGCCAGCAGCCAACGGGGACTAGCGGGGGCCGCGTACACAGATACGCAGTATTTT. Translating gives CASSQRGLAGAAYTDTQYF.